The following is a T cell receptor beta chain sequence with its context. The entry originates in a study of shared clonotypes between healthy human individuals. The assay used deep level. Repertoires were generated with immunoSEQ multiplex PCR, while TCRdb's copy carries only in-frame clones and drops some. The sample consists of nearly 1 million clones, over 75% of them appearing once. The sequence came from a man aged 18 to 35 in good health. The sequenced sample consisted of memory CD4+ T cells sorted from blood. Subset meaning: CD45RA-negative fraction.

The DNA of the CDR3 is TGTGCCAGCAGCCAAGGCTGGGCGGAAGATACGCAGTATTTT. Encoded protein: CASSQGWAEDTQYF. The chain joins TRBV14 to TRBJ2-3; D unclear. The length of the CDR3 is 14 residues. Trimming cost V 1 base and J 5 bases, with 10 bases left between them. Per the germline V gene, CDR1 is SGHDN and CDR2 is FVKESK.